The TCR beta chain described here comes from a study of radiation and T cells in renal cell carcinoma (dated by TCRdb to about 2020). About the study as a whole: A total of 53 samples underwent TCR beta sequencing, made up of 26 tumors and about 27 peripheral blood samples. The last blood draw happened 4 weeks after radiation, timed to coincide with nephrectomy. A total of 3.5 million to 4.5 million unique CDR3 nucleotide sequences, encoding 2.7 million or so unique CDR3 amino acid sequences, were found across all 55 or so samples. Broader findings and caveats from the paper: Because pretreatment tumor biopsies were not available, the baseline intratumoral presence of clonotypes could not be determined. With a single-armed trial design, the study had no way to address how radiation dose or scheduling affects the TCR repertoire. Changes in the blood repertoire were not tracked past 4 weeks after treatment. An increase in top tumor clonotypes in blood was observed from baseline to 2 weeks post-radiation, followed by contraction by 4 weeks, which was taken to suggest transient expansion of tumor-resident clones.

As regards this clone: Its recognized antigen is unknown. Within one base of it there is no much larger clone, and no base qualities were kept.

TCR beta libraries were generated from genomic DNA with the immunoSEQ kit, following the manufacturer's recommendations. To prepare the libraries, a first multiplex PCR with proprietary primers was run, followed by a second PCR that added unique barcodes, and a bead cleanup was done after each round. A kit-provided positive control reaction and a negative control reaction were included in every sample batch. The final libraries underwent checking on an Agilent 4200 TapeStation D1000 ScreenTape, volumetric pooling, and quantification by qPCR. An Illumina NextSeq500 fitted with a MidOutput 150-cycle cartridge performed the sequencing, running 156 Read1 cycles and 15 Index1 cycles with the kit's custom primers. The pooled library was loaded at roughly 1 pM, and around 20% PhiX control was spiked in. Turning to the authors' computational methods: Vendor-processed data were analyzed in R, with a clonotype defined as all T cells sharing the same CDR3 nucleotide sequence. In the clone abundance analyses, frequencies in each sample were normalized to that sample's 10,000 most abundant clones. Public T cell clones, averaging fewer than five per sample, were removed before analysis. A difference in abundance of at least 32-fold between compartments was used to define tumor-enriched and baseline blood-enriched clonotypes. A beta-binomial differential abundance model was used to identify clonotypes that were expanded or contracted between blood time points. Tumor-blood repertoire similarity was measured with the Baroni-Urbani and Buser coefficient, and group comparisons used two-tailed Wilcoxon tests in R. The source is immuneACCESS, and TCRdb retained only in-frame sequences with V and J called. Part of the clones is not carried over; for the studies checked, unresolved V genes explain less than half of this, and the remainder is unexplained. V and J calls and clone size are given by that table; D and trimming were obtained from the DNA. The sample table records 150,000 to 200,000 clones; about nine tenths of these occur just once. About 11% of the sample belongs to the ten largest clones.

The CDR3 sequence holds 17 residues, the cysteine and phenylalanine included. Only the CDR3 portion is preserved as DNA: 51 bases, with reading frame beginning at the first base. From a lookup of the germline V gene, CDR1 and CDR2 are SGHRS and YFSETQ. V is trimmed back by 2 bases and J by 0 bases, and the junction contains 8 bases that no gene match accounts for. What the time point label conveys for this sample: blood 4 weeks post-SBRT, at nephrectomy. What the treatment or condition label conveys for this sample: 15 Gy SBRT to primary tumor, nephrectomy 4 weeks later. Samples came from a clinical trial, in which primary renal cell carcinomas received 15 Gy stereotactic body radiation therapy followed by nephrectomy 4 weeks later. To follow tumor-enriched clonotypes, serial peripheral blood was collected from radiation-treated patients at baseline and at 2 weeks and 4 weeks after SBRT. Every patient had renal cell carcinoma of clear cell pathology. The QIAamp DNA Blood Mini Kit (Qiagen) was used to prepare genomic DNA for TCR sequencing. The analyses included just those samples that passed every quality control check.

The chain links TRBV5-1 with TRBJ1-1; a stretch of 9 junction bases matches TRBD1. The TCR was taken from a woman between 50 and 59 years old with renal cell carcinoma. Material: blood, obtained from a patient whose treatment included radiotherapy and nephrectomy. The DNA reads TGCGCCAGCAGCTTTAGAGGACAGGGGTCGATGAACACTGAAGCTTTCTTT. Its protein reads: CASSFRGQGSMNTEAFF. Reference TRBV5-1 and TRBJ1-1 proteins supply the regions before and after the CDR3; the full variable domain is: KAGVTQTPRYLIKTRGQQVTLSCSPISGHRSVSWYQQTPGQGLQFLFEYFSETQRNKGNFPGRFSGRQFSNSRSEMNVSTLELGDSALYLCASSFRGQGSMNTEAFFGQGTRLTVV.